The 2 T cell receptor beta chains in this list originate from one sample, sequenced in a study of blood T cell repertoires in COVID-19. TCRdb's table, derived via immunoSEQ multiplex PCR, lists solely in-frame clones and lacks some. In the table there are about 430,000 clones, about 88% of which are singletons. The sequencing input was PBMCs or T cells enriched from blood (not recorded which). The receptors derive from a woman between 18 and 30 years old who had been exposed to COVID-19.

V gene TRBV5-1 combines with J gene TRBJ1-1; 7 bases agree with TRBD1. Trimming took 0 bases from V and 2 from J; bases not matched to a gene: 13. CDR1 is SGHRS, CDR2 YFSETQ, per germline. This CDR3 is 18 amino acids long. The CDR3 region is CASSLGGTAGGPNTEAFF. CDR3 bases: TGCGCCAGCAGCTTGGGAGGGACAGCCGGGGGTCCTAACACTGAAGCTTTCTTT.

To note about this clone: The junction and the germline gene differ at one end; a read error may be behind it. V usage is TRBV7-7 and J usage is TRBJ2-3; a possible D gene is TRBD2 (6 bases). The CDR3 length is 14 residues. The germline gives CDR1 SSHAT, CDR2 FNYEAQ (reference sequence). CDR3 bases: TGTGCTAGCAGCTTGGGGGGATTCACAGATACGCAGTATTTT. Protein sequence: CASSLGGFTDTQYF.